The 31 T cell receptor beta chains reported below all come from one sample, sequenced in a study of T cell clonality in common variable immunodeficiency. Some clones are missing from TCRdb's copy, which holds only in-frame ones; the method was immunoSEQ multiplex PCR. The sample yields over 40,000 clones, without any singletons. Sequencing input: peripheral blood mononuclear cells. Receptors originate from a person aged 18 to 75 in good health.

Remarks on this clone: A much larger clone lies a single base off, so this may be a read error. The read is 3 residues too short to cover the CDR3 end, so that end is filled in from the germline J gene. Within the sample, other DNA sequences also encode this same CDR3. This chain connects TRBV19 to TRBJ1-3, with D maybe TRBD1 (6 bases). The CDR3 covers 16 residues. The V gene's germline CDR1 is LNHDA and CDR2 SQIVND (reference sequence). CDR3 region: CASSPRTASSGNTIYF. CDR3 DNA, as far as it was read: TGTGCCAGTAGTCCTAGGACAGCGAGCTCTGGAAACACG. Full variable domain (rest looked up from reference TRBV19 and TRBJ1-3): DGGITQSPKYLFRKEGQNVTLSCEQNLNHDAMYWYRQDPGQGLRLIYYSQIVNDFQKGDIAEGYSVSREKKESFPLTVTSAQKNPTAFYLCASSPRTASSGNTIYFGEGSWLTVV.

This clone has a count of ten or more. The read terminates 3 residues ahead of where the CDR3 ends, so the germline J gene completes it. V usage is TRBV20-1 and J usage is TRBJ2-5, with 7 bases that match TRBD2. Per germline, CDR1 DFQATT and CDR2 SNEGSKA (reference sequence). Trimming took 0 bases from V and 5 from J; bases not matched to a gene: 6. The CDR3 extends over 14 amino acids. The CDR3 bases that were read are TGCAGTGCTAGAGATCGGACTAGTCGCGAGACC. Amino acids: CSARDRTSRET. Given in full, the CDR3 is CSARDRTSRETQYF.

Ten or more counts support this clone. The CDR3 extends 3 residues past the end of the read, so its final part is completed from the germline J gene. The rearrangement joins TRBV7-9 to TRBJ2-7, with TRBD2 matching 7 bases. Germline-derived CDR1 and CDR2 are SEHNR and FQNEAQ (reference sequence). The CDR3 sequence is 14 residues long. V dropped 1 base and J dropped 5; count of bases not matched to a gene: 5. CDR3 sequence: CASSLGLGGDEQYF. CDR3 DNA (partial): TGTGCCAGCAGCTTAGGTCTGGGGGGGGACGAG.

This clone appeared many times. CDR3 DNA (partial): TGTGCCAGTCAGGGGGAAGAAGAGACC. This translates into CASQGEEET. The CDR3 as a whole reads CASQGEEETQYF. The chain combines TRBV19 with TRBJ2-5, with 7 bases fitting TRBD1. The read falls 3 residues short of the CDR3 end, and the missing part is taken from the germline J gene. The germline gives CDR1 LNHDA, CDR2 SQIVND (reference sequence). This CDR3 is built from 12 residues. J lost 3 bases, V lost 8 bases, and 3 bases had no gene match.

This clone was found a few times. Read coverage stops 3 residues before the CDR3 terminus; the germline J gene supplies the remainder. The V and J genes are TRBV2 and TRBJ1-2, with 7 bases that match TRBD1. The V gene's germline CDR1 is SNHLY and CDR2 FYNNEI. This CDR3 is built from 14 residues. V shed 4 bases, J shed 5 bases, and the junction held 7 bases outside the gene matches. CDR3 DNA (partial): TGTGCCAGCAGTGTCGACAGGGTGGGGTATGGC. This codes for CASSVDRVGYG. The entire CDR3 reads CASSVDRVGYGYTF.

This clone was picked up many times. Read coverage stops 3 residues before the CDR3 terminus; the germline J gene supplies the remainder. This chain connects TRBV2 to TRBJ2-2, with TRBD2 matching over 12 bases. Germline assignment: CDR1 SNHLY and CDR2 FYNNEI. This CDR3 comprises 15 residues. J lost 2 bases, V lost 11 bases, and 6 bases had no gene match. The DNA read from the CDR3 is TGTGCCGGGCTAGCGGGGGGGATAAACACCGGGGAG. Protein sequence: CAGLAGGINTGE. The complete CDR3 protein is CAGLAGGINTGELFF. The whole variable domain, filled in from reference TRBV2 and TRBJ2-2, reads EPEVTQTPSHQVTQMGQEVILRCVPISNHLYFYWYRQILGQKVEFLVSFYNNEISEKSEIFDDQFSVERPDGSNFTLKIRSTKLEDSAMYFCAGLAGGINTGELFFGEGSRLTVL.

Many counts were recorded for this clone. The CDR3 is cut off 3 residues early in the read; its end comes from the germline J gene. The chain joins TRBV5-1 to TRBJ2-1; 11 bases map to TRBD2. Germline-derived CDR1 and CDR2 are SGHRS and YFSETQ. The trim removed 1 base at V and 8 bases at J, leaving 8 bases unmatched. The CDR3 consists of 16 residues. CDR3 DNA, as far as it was read: TGCGCCAGCAGCTTGTCGGCTAGCGGGGGGACAGATGAG. This translates into CASSLSASGGTDE. The full CDR3 protein is CASSLSASGGTDEQFF.

This clone was seen ten or more times. The read falls 3 residues short of the CDR3 end, and the missing part is taken from the germline J gene. The chain carries TRBV20-1 and TRBJ2-3; the D gene is possibly TRBD1 (5 bases). The CDR3 length is 13 residues. From germline, CDR1 is DFQATT and CDR2 SNEGSKA (reference sequence). Partial CDR3 DNA: TGCAGCCTCCGGGCAGGGTGGGAAGATACG. It is translated as CSLRAGWEDT. The whole CDR3 region reads CSLRAGWEDTQYF.

At least ten counts were recorded for this clone. The read stops 3 residues short of the end of the CDR3; the missing end is completed from the germline J gene. The chain links TRBV19 to TRBJ1-5; 8 nucleotides match TRBD1. The germline CDR1 and CDR2 sequences are LNHDA and SQIVND (reference sequence). With 9 bases clipped from V and 2 bases from J, the junction kept 9 bases outside the gene matches. The CDR3 consists of 15 residues. The chain's CDR3 is CASNRDRLRNQPQHF. The covered CDR3 bases are TGTGCCAGCAACCGGGACAGGCTTCGCAATCAGCCC.

At least ten counts were recorded for this clone. The missing CDR3 end, 3 residues past where the read stops, is filled in from the germline J gene. The chain joins TRBV23-1 to TRBJ2-2, with D possibly matching TRBD1 (6 bases). TRBV23-1 belongs to the ORF category, with a function that is uncertain. The germline V and J ends were trimmed by 5 bases and 4 bases, with 11 bases remaining between them. There are 14 residues in the CDR3. The sequenced CDR3 bases are TGCGCCAGCAGTACAGGGCCAAGCACCGGGGAG. Translation: CASSTGPSTGE. The whole CDR3 sequence reads CASSTGPSTGELFF.

This clone was counted at least ten times. CDR3 DNA, as far as it was read: TGTGCCAGCACCCCGTCACAGGGGGCGCGATCTGGGGCCAACGTC. Its translation is CASTPSQGARSGANV. The CDR3 in full is CASTPSQGARSGANVLTF. The rearrangement links TRBV28 to TRBJ2-6, with TRBD1 matching over 9 bases. The read finishes 3 residues shy of the CDR3 end, and the germline J gene is used to complete it. The ends lost 7 bases at V and 1 base at J; junction bases unmatched: 11. This CDR3 is 18 amino acids long. CDR1 MDHEN and CDR2 SYDVKM come from the germline V gene.

The table lists this clone with many counts. The read is 3 residues too short to cover the CDR3 end, so that end is filled in from the germline J gene. This rearrangement joins TRBV5-6 to TRBJ2-1; TRBD2 agrees at 7 bases. V lost 2 bases and J lost 6; bases outside the gene matches: 8. Germline loops: CDR1 SGHDT, CDR2 YYEEEE. This CDR3 is 15 amino acids long. The CDR3 loop reads CASSFGGLVLNEQFF. CDR3 DNA, as far as it was read: TGTGCCAGCAGCTTCGGCGGACTAGTACTCAATGAG.

The table lists this clone with many counts. The read gets to within 3 residues of the CDR3 end, and the germline J gene fills in the rest. The chain carries TRBV7-6 and TRBJ2-5, with 10 bases lining up with TRBD2. CDR1 is SGHVS, CDR2 FNYEAQ, per germline. This CDR3 is 16 amino acids long. V gave up 5 bases and J gave up 4 bases; unmatched junction bases: 10. The part of the CDR3 DNA that was read is TGTGCCAGCAGCCCTAGTTGGGGACTAGCGACAGAGACC. Encoded protein: CASSPSWGLATET. The full CDR3 is CASSPSWGLATETQYF. Based on the CDR3 plus reference TRBV7-6 and TRBJ2-5, the full variable domain is GAGVSQSPRYKVTKRGQDVALRCDPISGHVSLYWYRQALGQGPEFLTYFNYEAQQDKSGLPNDRFSAERPEGSISTLTIQRTEQRDSAMYRCASSPSWGLATETQYFGPGTRLLVL.

This clone was counted at least ten times. The CDR3 extends 3 residues past the end of the read, so its final part is completed from the germline J gene. The chain is built from TRBV5-4 and TRBJ2-5; maybe TRBD2 (7 bases). Trimming removed 0 bases at V and 5 bases at J, with 14 bases between. Germline lookup yields CDR1 SGHNT and CDR2 YYREEE (reference sequence). The CDR3 is made up of 15 amino acids. The covered CDR3 bases are TGTGCCAGCAGCTTGGGCAAGGGGGGGCGGGAGACC. Translation gives CASSLGKGGRET. The full CDR3 protein reads CASSLGKGGRETQYF.

This clone was counted only a few times. A read error may be the cause here, since a much bigger clone is one base away. The read gets to within 3 residues of the CDR3 end, and the germline J gene fills in the rest. The chain couples TRBV6-2 or TRBV6-3 to TRBJ2-3; no firm D call. Germline loops: CDR1 MNHEY, CDR2 SVGEGT. CDR3 length equals 12 residues. The CDR3 here is CASTGRNQPQYF. The sequenced part of the CDR3 DNA is TGTGCCAGCACAGGCAGGAATCAGCCG.

This clone came up many times. Read coverage stops 3 residues before the CDR3 terminus; the germline J gene supplies the remainder. The chain links TRBV5-4 to TRBJ2-5; maybe TRBD1 (6 bases). From germline, CDR1 is SGHNT and CDR2 YYREEE (reference sequence). The CDR3 consists of 14 residues. The ends were cut back, 1 base at V and 4 bases at J, with 11 bases in the middle. CDR3 sequence reads: CASSLWRRGETQYF. Partial CDR3 DNA: TGTGCCAGCAGCTTGTGGCGCAGGGGAGAGACC.

With respect to this clone: The read terminates 3 residues before the CDR3 end, so the remaining end is supplied by the germline J gene. This rearrangement joins TRBV7-9 to TRBJ2-7, with a tentative D call TRBD2 (6 bases). CDR1 SEHNR and CDR2 FQNEAQ come from the germline V gene (reference sequence). With 3 bases removed from V and 2 bases from J, the gap between germline ends came to 8 bases. The CDR3 loop spans 13 amino acids. Here the CDR3 reads CASSFGGPYEQYF. The sequenced CDR3 bases are TGTGCCAGCAGCTTCGGGGGTCCCTACGAG.

As regards this clone: The read terminates 3 residues ahead of where the CDR3 ends, so the germline J gene completes it. The chain links TRBV5-1 to TRBJ2-2; D is perhaps TRBD2 (6 bases). Trimming removed 4 bases at V and 2 bases at J, with 12 bases between. The germline V gene has CDR1 SGHRS and CDR2 YFSETQ. This CDR3 contains 15 residues. CDR3 sequence: CASSLSGTNTGELFF. The sequenced CDR3 bases are TGCGCCAGCAGCCTATCGGGGACTAACACCGGGGAG.

This clone was counted ten times or more. The read finishes 3 residues shy of the CDR3 end, and the germline J gene is used to complete it. This sequence joins TRBV13 and TRBJ2-2; 7 bases match TRBD1. This CDR3 region has 14 residues. J lost 7 bases, V lost 4 bases, and 6 bases had no gene match. CDR1 is PRHDT and CDR2 is FYEKMQ in the germline V gene (reference sequence). This chain's CDR3 is CASSSTGAGGELFF. The part of the CDR3 DNA that was read is TGTGCCAGCAGCTCAACAGGGGCGGGCGGGGAG.

This clone was seen a handful of times. The CDR3 end falls 3 residues outside the read, so it is completed with the germline J gene. The chain joins TRBV19 to TRBJ1-1; perhaps TRBD1 as D (5 bases). V was trimmed by 7 bases and J by 4 bases, leaving 22 bases between them. The CDR3 covers 16 residues. Germline V gene lookup returns CDR1 LNHDA and CDR2 SQIVND (reference sequence). Partial CDR3 DNA: TGTGCCAGTACCCGAGAGGGAGGCAGGGTGGCCACTGAA. This encodes CASTREGGRVATE. The full CDR3 reads CASTREGGRVATEAFF. Full variable domain (remainder filled in from reference TRBV19 and TRBJ1-1): DGGITQSPKYLFRKEGQNVTLSCEQNLNHDAMYWYRQDPGQGLRLIYYSQIVNDFQKGDIAEGYSVSREKKESFPLTVTSAQKNPTAFYLCASTREGGRVATEAFFGQGTRLTVV.

Many counts were recorded for this clone. The read gets to within 3 residues of the CDR3 end, and the germline J gene fills in the rest. This chain links TRBV12-3 or TRBV12-4 with TRBJ2-7; no reliable D call. Trimming cost V 3 bases and J 3 bases, with 3 bases left between them. The CDR3 extends over 11 amino acids. This CDR3 reads CASSFRYEQYF. The CDR3 DNA, read in part, is TGTGCCAGCAGTTTTCGCTACGAG.

This clone was counted at least ten times. The read comes to an end 3 residues before the CDR3 does, leaving the germline J gene to fill in the end. J is TRBJ1-1 and V is TRBV10-3; 10 nucleotides line up with TRBD1. Germline-derived CDR1 and CDR2 are ENHRY and SYGVKD. The CDR3 covers 14 residues. The CDR3 sequence: CAISFGTGDKEAFF. CDR3 DNA (partial): TGTGCCATCAGTTTCGGGACAGGGGACAAGGAA.

In its sample, this clone was seen many times. The CDR3 end is not reached by the read, which stops 3 residues before it; the germline J gene fills it in. The chain employs TRBV7-8 and TRBJ2-7; D possibly uses TRBD1 or TRBD2 (7 bases each). CDR1 and CDR2 from the germline V gene are SGHVS and FQNEAQ. This CDR3 has 15 amino acids. V was pared by 4 bases and J by 4 bases, with 17 bases between. The sequenced CDR3 bases are TGTGCCAGCAGCTGGGGGGAGGGGGCGATTTACGAG. Translation gives CASSWGEGAIYE. The CDR3 reads in full as CASSWGEGAIYEQYF.

This clone was detected ten times or more. The CDR3 here is CASRDRGRADTQYF. The part of the CDR3 DNA that was read is TGTGCCAGTAGGGACAGGGGAAGGGCAGATACG. This rearrangement joins TRBV19 to TRBJ2-3; 9 bases match TRBD1. The DNA ends 3 residues before the CDR3 does, and the rest of the CDR3 is filled in from the germline J gene. The trim removed 6 bases at V and 4 bases at J, leaving 5 bases unmatched. In germline, CDR1 is LNHDA, CDR2 SQIVND (reference sequence). The CDR3 length is 14 residues.

There are many counts of this clone. The missing CDR3 end, 3 residues past where the read stops, is filled in from the germline J gene. The chain has TRBV6-2 or TRBV6-3 and TRBJ1-1; D uncertain. The length of the CDR3 is 14 residues. Trimming removed 2 bases from V and 4 bases from J, with 11 bases in between. Germline V CDR1 and CDR2: MNHEY, SVGEGT. This CDR3 is CASSYRVVGTEAFF. The CDR3 DNA, read in part, is TGTGCCAGCAGTTACAGGGTAGTCGGCACTGAA.

This clone has at least ten counts. The read is 3 residues too short to cover the CDR3 end, so that end is filled in from the germline J gene. The chain links TRBV5-1 to TRBJ1-5, with 8 bases lining up with TRBD1. Looked up from germline, CDR1 is SGHRS and CDR2 is YFSETQ. Trimming cost V 0 bases and J 4 bases; bases outside gene matches: 0. The CDR3 has 14 amino acids. The CDR3 sequence is CASSLGTGNQPQHF. The part of the CDR3 DNA that was read is TGCGCCAGCAGCTTGGGGACAGGGAATCAGCCC.

Ten or more counts support this clone. The CDR3 goes on 3 residues after the read ends, and that part is filled in from the germline J gene. This sequence joins TRBV2 and TRBJ2-7, with TRBD1 matching 8 bases. Per the germline V gene, CDR1 is SNHLY and CDR2 is FYNNEI. This CDR3 has 15 residues. After removal of 5 bases from V and 1 base from J, the junction contained 7 bases not matched to a gene. CDR3 sequence: CASSPGTGLSYEQYF. The sequenced CDR3 bases are TGTGCCAGCAGTCCCGGGACAGGCTTATCCTACGAG.

There are many counts of this clone. The missing CDR3 end, 3 residues past where the read stops, is filled in from the germline J gene. This rearrangement joins TRBV15 to TRBJ2-6; D gene unclear. Trimming pared 3 bases from V and 0 bases from J, leaving 12 bases between. Looked up from germline, CDR1 is LNHNV and CDR2 is YYDKDF (reference sequence). The CDR3 sequence is 17 residues long. Partial CDR3 DNA: TGTGCCACCAGCAGTGCCACATCGAGCTCTGGGGCCAACGTC. It is translated as CATSSATSSSGANV. From start to end, the CDR3 is CATSSATSSSGANVLTF.

The table lists this clone with many counts. Read data end 3 residues before the CDR3 end; the end is taken from the germline J gene. The V call is TRBV5-1, the J call TRBJ1-1, with a possible D match to TRBD1 (6 bases). CDR1 and CDR2 from the germline V gene are SGHRS and YFSETQ. Trimming shortened V by 2 bases and J by 0 bases, and 14 bases separated the two germline ends. The CDR3 covers 16 residues. CDR3 in amino acids: CASSLSPRTVNTEAFF. The sequenced part of the CDR3 DNA is TGCGCCAGCAGCTTATCACCCCGGACAGTGAACACTGAA.

This clone was recorded many times. The missing CDR3 end, 3 residues past where the read stops, is filled in from the germline J gene. The chain couples TRBV2 to TRBJ2-1; 7 bases agree with TRBD2. The CDR3 runs 13 residues. Germline V lookup: CDR1 SNHLY, CDR2 FYNNEI. After removal of 9 bases from V and 3 bases from J, the junction contained 5 bases not matched to a gene. CDR3: CASPSGDYNEQFF. The sequenced part of the CDR3 DNA is TGTGCCAGTCCCAGCGGGGACTACAATGAG.

This clone appeared many times. The missing CDR3 end, 3 residues past where the read stops, is filled in from the germline J gene. V is TRBV11-2 and J is TRBJ2-5; 8 bases match TRBD2. This CDR3 is built from 12 residues. Looked up from germline, CDR1 is SGHAT and CDR2 is FQNNGV. The V segment lost 6 bases and the J segment 5 bases; nucleotides outside the gene matches: 2. Incomplete CDR3 DNA: TGTGCCAGCAGATCTAGCGGGGAGACC. Its translation is CASRSSGET. The entire CDR3 protein is CASRSSGETQYF.